These 4 T cell receptor beta chains were sequenced from one sample in a study of beta chain features in type 1 diabetes. No cognate antigen is known for these TCRs. Study results and caveats: Significant though moderate, a shortening of TCRB CDR3s appeared in all four CD4+ subsets of Type 1 diabetes patients.

Expressed TCRB transcripts were sequenced because the entire RNA isolate underwent reverse transcription. Generated by immunoSEQ multiplex PCR, the TCRdb table keeps only in-frame clones and is missing some. The profile shows over 150,000 clones, 7% to 9% of them singletons. Specimen: central memory CD4+ T cells from blood. These receptor sequences come from a man between 18 and 35 years old with type 1 diabetes.

This clone showed up just a few times. The rearrangement uses TRBV7-2 and TRBJ2-3; 9 bases align to TRBD2. Germline CDR1 and CDR2: SGHTA and FQGNSA. Trimming cost V 5 bases and J 5 bases; bases outside gene matches: 8. The CDR3 contains 15 residues. The CDR3 spells CASSPRTSEVDTQYF. The DNA for the CDR3 is TGTGCCAGCAGCCCTCGGACTAGCGAGGTAGATACGCAGTATTTT.

This sequence joins TRBV19 and TRBJ1-4; no firm D call. This CDR3 has 13 residues. Deletions cut 6 bases from V and 7 bases from J, with 12 bases between. Looked up from germline, CDR1 is LNHDA and CDR2 is SQIVND (reference sequence). CDR3: CASREPGGEKLFF. The CDR3 bases are TGTGCCAGTAGAGAGCCGGGTGGTGAAAAACTGTTTTTT.

A few counts support this clone. The genes are TRBV6-5 and TRBJ2-7, with TRBD2 matching over 7 bases. This CDR3 is built from 15 residues. Germline CDR1 is MNHEY and CDR2 is SVGAGI. The trim removed 4 bases at V and 4 bases at J, leaving 10 bases unmatched. The CDR3 DNA reads TGTGCCAGCAGTTTGACTAGCCTGCTCACGTACGAGCAGTACTTC. Translated, it gives CASSLTSLLTYEQYF.

This chain uses TRBV14 with TRBJ2-1; 9 bases line up with TRBD1. This CDR3 region has 15 residues. V lost 4 bases and J lost 9; bases outside the gene matches: 10. Germline V lookup: CDR1 SGHDN, CDR2 FVKESK. CDR3 in DNA: TGTGCCAGCAGCCGTGTACAGGGGGCCTTGGGTGAGCAGTTCTTC. The encoded protein is CASSRVQGALGEQFF.